Below, one T cell receptor beta chain is given with its context. As yet, its antigen is unknown. Germline V CDR1 and CDR2: SNHLY, FYNNEI. V was pared by 4 bases and J by 2 bases, with 8 bases between. This CDR3 has 13 amino acids. This sample is part of a study of CD4 T cells in relation to SARS-CoV-2 and coronaviruses. Unexposed donor CD4+ T cells date from about 2011-2018, before the COVID-19 pandemic. The cells were cultured for less than twelve days before CD4+ T cells were isolated. Profiling relied on immunoSEQ multiplex PCR, and the TCRdb table lists in-frame clones only, not all of them. This table has 25,000 to 30,000 clones, about 70% appearing once.

This chain joins TRBV2 and TRBJ2-5; no firm D call. The TCR originated in a human donor in good health. Sequenced material: CD4+ T cells from PBMCs, cultured in vitro. CDR3 coding DNA: TGTGCCAGCAGTGTGGTAGGTCAAGAGACCCAGTACTTC. It yields the protein CASSVVGQETQYF. Together with reference TRBV2 and TRBJ2-5, the CDR3 gives the full variable domain: EPEVTQTPSHQVTQMGQEVILRCVPISNHLYFYWYRQILGQKVEFLVSFYNNEISEKSEIFDDQFSVERPDGSNFTLKIRSTKLEDSAMYFCASSVVGQETQYFGPGTRLLVL.